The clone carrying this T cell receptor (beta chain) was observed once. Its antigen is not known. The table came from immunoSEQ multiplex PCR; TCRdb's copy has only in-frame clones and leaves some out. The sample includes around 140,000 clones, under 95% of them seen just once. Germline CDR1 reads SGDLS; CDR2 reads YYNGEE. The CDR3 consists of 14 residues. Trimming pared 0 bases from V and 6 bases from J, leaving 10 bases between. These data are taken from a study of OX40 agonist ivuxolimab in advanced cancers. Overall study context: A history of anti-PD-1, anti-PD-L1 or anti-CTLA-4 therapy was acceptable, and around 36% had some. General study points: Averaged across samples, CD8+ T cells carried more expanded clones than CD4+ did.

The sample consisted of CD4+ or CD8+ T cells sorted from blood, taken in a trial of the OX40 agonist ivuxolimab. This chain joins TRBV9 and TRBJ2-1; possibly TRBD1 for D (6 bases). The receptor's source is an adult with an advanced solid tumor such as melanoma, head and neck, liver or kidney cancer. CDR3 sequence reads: CASSVGNRANEQFF. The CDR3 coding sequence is TGTGCCAGCAGCGTAGGGAACAGGGCCAATGAGCAGTTCTTC. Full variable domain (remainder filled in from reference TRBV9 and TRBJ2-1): DSGVTQTPKHLITATGQRVTLRCSPRSGDLSVYWYQQSLDQGLQFLIQYYNGEERAKGNILERFSAQQFPDLHSELNLSSLELGDSALYFCASSVGNRANEQFFGPGTRLTVL.